The present TCR beta chain was sequenced within a study of shared clonotypes between healthy human individuals. Naive CD8 cells, CD45RO-negative and positively selected for CCR7, excluded terminally differentiated effector memory CD45RA+ cells. Healthy and HIV-negative, the adult donors had no recent acute infections or vaccinations. The CDR3 length is 16 residues. Trimming removed 4 bases from V and 5 bases from J; junction bases left unmatched: 10. CDR1 and CDR2 (germline): MNHEY, SVGAGI. Every subset had its genomic DNA shared out evenly among several immunoSEQ plates. The protocol was immunoSEQ multiplex PCR, while the TCRdb copy is restricted to in-frame clones and leaves out a portion. The sample lists some 2.1 million clones; around 96% were seen once. This clone was observed once. Its antigen is unknown. Study conclusions and caveats: Unshared clonotypes carried lower generation probabilities than those common to all four donors. Incomplete sequencing of sorted subsets was indicated by rarefaction despite large depth.

This clonotype was obtained from a man younger than 35 in good health. The V gene is TRBV6-5, the J gene TRBJ2-5; 10 bases match TRBD2. Input material: naive CD8+ T cells sorted from blood. The CDR3 sequence: CASSSRSGGAFETQYF. CDR3 nucleotide sequence: TGTGCCAGCAGTTCTCGCAGCGGGGGGGCCTTTGAGACCCAGTACTTC.